A selection of T cell receptor beta chains follows, all from one sample in a study of cytomegalovirus exposure and HLA in healthy donors. TCRdb's copy holds only in-frame clones and misses some; the assay was immunoSEQ multiplex PCR. This table holds approximately 100,000 clones, about 74% found once. The sample was PBMCs. These receptors all stem from a male donor in good health and CMV-seronegative. Each CDR3 is given with its conserved first and last residue. A D gene is named only where the DNA matches it firmly. Size is omitted from some rows. Given values are once, few, many or a class for expanded clones.

once	TRBV30	TRBJ2-2	TRBD2	TGTGCCTGGACTAGCGGGACGGGAGGGGAGCTGTTTTTT	CAWTSGTGGELFF
NA	TRBV27	TRBJ1-2	TRBD1	TGTGCCAGCAGTTTATTTCAGGGGGCGAGGGATGGCTACACCTTC	CASSLFQGARDGYTF
NA	TRBV5-6	TRBJ1-6	NA	TGTGCCAGCAGCTTGGAACTGACAACTTCACCCCTCCACTTT	CASSLELTTSPLHF
NA	TRBV9	TRBJ1-2	NA	TGTGCCAGCAGCGACCGACAGGCGGATTTAGCTAACTATGGCTACACCTTC	CASSDRQADLANYGYTF
NA	TRBV19	TRBJ1-1	NA	TGTGCCAGTAGTATTGTACGGGAGACTGACACTGAAGCTTTCTTT	CASSIVRETDTEAFF
NA	TRBV7-3	TRBJ2-1	TRBD2	TGTGCCAGCAGCTGGGACGGGGGGAATGAGCAGTTCTTC	CASSWDGGNEQFF
once	TRBV6-5	TRBJ1-1	TRBD1	TGTGCCAGCACTTACACCGGACAGGGCCTGACTGAAGCTTTCTTT	CASTYTGQGLTEAFF
NA	TRBV4-2	TRBJ2-3	NA	TGTGCCAGCAGCCAAAAGGTGGAGGGACGGGCCACAGATACGCAGTATTTT	CASSQKVEGRATDTQYF
once	TRBV4-3	TRBJ2-7	NA	TGCGCCAGCAGCCAACATAACGGCTACGAGCAGTACTTC	CASSQHNGYEQYF
NA	TRBV7-9	TRBJ2-5	NA	TGTGCCAGCAGTTCAGGGGGGAAGGAGACCCAGTACTTC	CASSSGGKETQYF
NA	TRBV5-1	TRBJ2-1	NA	TGCGCCAGCTACCGGCGTGGGCCAGGAATCGAGCAGTTCTTC	CASYRRGPGIEQFF
NA	TRBV6-5	TRBJ1-1	NA	TGTGCCAGCAGTCGGGGGGAAACTGAAGCTTTCTTT	CASSRGETEAFF
few	TRBV7-8	TRBJ1-2	TRBD1	TGTGCCAGCGGACAATTCCGCGGGACAGGGGAATCTGGCTACACCTTC	CASGQFRGTGESGYTF
NA	TRBV27	TRBJ2-7	NA	TGTGCCAGCAGTTCGTACTACGAGCAGTACTTC	CASSSYYEQYF
NA	TRBV7-9	TRBJ2-3	NA	TGTGCCAGCAGCCGAAGAGGGTCGGGGACTAGCACAGATACGCAGTATTTT	CASSRRGSGTSTDTQYF
NA	TRBV6-5	TRBJ1-2	TRBD1	TGTGCCAGCAGGACGCTAATTCAGGGGGCGGGTGGCTACACCTTC	CASRTLIQGAGGYTF
NA	TRBV27	TRBJ2-7	NA	TGTGCCAGCAGGCCTGATGCCGGTTTGAGGGCCGCCTACGAGCAGTACTTC	CASRPDAGLRAAYEQYF
NA	TRBV6-5	TRBJ2-7	TRBD1	TGTGCCAGCAGATACCGGGACAGGTCCTACGAGCAGTACTTC	CASRYRDRSYEQYF
NA	TRBV6-5	TRBJ1-1	NA	TGTGCCAGCAGCCCCATGAACACTGAAGCTTTCTTT	CASSPMNTEAFF
NA	TRBV27	TRBJ2-7	TRBD2	TGTGCCAGCAGTTTAGGCGGGACTAGCGGGTTCTACGAGCAGTACTTC	CASSLGGTSGFYEQYF
few	TRBV2	TRBJ1-2	TRBD1	TGTGCCAGCAGTGAAAGACAGGGTGGAGGCTACACCTTC	CASSERQGGGYTF
NA	TRBV28	TRBJ1-3	NA	TGTGCCAGCAGTTTAGAGGGAAATCCCATATATTTT	CASSLEGNPIYF
NA	TRBV29-1	TRBJ1-1	NA	TGCAGCGTTGAGGCCAGGTTCACTGAAGCTTTCTTT	CSVEARFTEAFF
NA	TRBV27	TRBJ2-6	NA	TGTGCCAGCAGTTACCGCCCAGGGACTGGGGCCAACGTCCTGACTTTC	CASSYRPGTGANVLTF
NA	TRBV19	TRBJ1-5	TRBD1	TGTGCCAGTAGACAGGGGGGGATCAATCAGCCCCAGCATTTT	CASRQGGINQPQHF
NA	TRBV27	TRBJ2-7	TRBD2	TGTGCCAGCAGTTTAGACAGCGGGAGCCACTACGAGCAGTACTTC	CASSLDSGSHYEQYF
few	TRBV19	TRBJ2-3	TRBD2	TGTGCCAGTAGCCCCGGACTAGCGGGAGGGTACACAGATACGCAGTATTTT	CASSPGLAGGYTDTQYF
few	TRBV14	TRBJ2-5	NA	TGTGCCAGCAGCCCCCCTACTTTTTACGGTGAGGAGACCCAGTACTTC	CASSPPTFYGEETQYF
NA	TRBV7-7	TRBJ2-1	TRBD2	TGTGCTAGCAGCTTAGGAGGACTAGCGGGAGGCGTTGGTGAGCAGTTCTTC	CASSLGGLAGGVGEQFF
NA	TRBV6-5	TRBJ2-2	TRBD2	TGTGCCAGCAGCCCGGGACTAGCGGGAGCCGGGGAGCTGTTTTTT	CASSPGLAGAGELFF
NA	TRBV11-3	TRBJ2-2	TRBD1	TGTGCCAGCAGCTTAGGAGGGGGCGTGAACACCGGGGAGCTGTTTTTT	CASSLGGGVNTGELFF
NA	TRBV5-4	TRBJ1-2	TRBD1	TGTGCCAGCAGCGACTACCTGGGACAGCGAGACACCTTC	CASSDYLGQRDTF
NA	TRBV5-1	TRBJ2-2	TRBD1	TGCGCCAGCAGCTCCGGACAGGGGCTCACCGGGGAGCTGTTTTTT	CASSSGQGLTGELFF
once	TRBV5-1	TRBJ2-7	TRBD1	TGCGCCAGCAGCCCCAAGACAGGGGGTTCCTACGAGCAGTACTTC	CASSPKTGGSYEQYF
NA	TRBV2	TRBJ2-2	NA	TGTGCCAGCAGCGAAGGGACTTTATGGACGAACACCGGGGAGCTGTTTTTT	CASSEGTLWTNTGELFF
NA	TRBV5-8	TRBJ2-5	TRBD2	TGTGCCAGCAGCGTTAGCGGGAGCGGTACCCAGTACTTC	CASSVSGSGTQYF
NA	TRBV7-3	TRBJ2-1	TRBD2	TGTGCCAGCAGCTTAAGACTAGCGGGAGTAGGAGAGCAGTTCTTC	CASSLRLAGVGEQFF
once	TRBV7-2	TRBJ2-1	TRBD2	TGTGCCAGCAGCTGGGGGGGACTAGCGAGCTCCTACAATGAGCAGTTCTTC	CASSWGGLASSYNEQFF
NA	TRBV19	TRBJ2-2	TRBD2	TGTGCCAGTAGTATCATTTCGGGGGGCACCGGGGAGCTGTTTTTT	CASSIISGGTGELFF
NA	TRBV28	TRBJ2-5	TRBD2	TGTGCCAGCAGGGCGGGAGGACGGCGGGAGACCCAGTACTTC	CASRAGGRRETQYF
few	TRBV9	TRBJ2-1	NA	TGTGCCAGCAGCGTAGAGTTCGGGACACAATACAATGAGCAGTTCTTC	CASSVEFGTQYNEQFF
NA	TRBV7-3	TRBJ2-1	TRBD1	TGTGCCAGCAGCTCGACCCGACAGGGGTATAATGAGCAGTTCTTC	CASSSTRQGYNEQFF
few	TRBV19	TRBJ2-7	NA	TGTGCCAGTAACCCGGACAGCTACGAGCAGTACTTC	CASNPDSYEQYF
once	TRBV27	TRBJ2-3	NA	TGTGCCAGCAGGTCAAACTATGCACCGGATACGCAGTATTTT	CASRSNYAPDTQYF
NA	TRBV6-5	TRBJ2-7	TRBD2	TGTGCCAGCAGTTACAAGGCGGGAGGGAACGAGCAGTACTTC	CASSYKAGGNEQYF
NA	TRBV5-4	TRBJ2-2	NA	TGTGCCAGCAGCCCGGTCCGGGGGAACACCGGGGAGCTGTTTTTT	CASSPVRGNTGELFF